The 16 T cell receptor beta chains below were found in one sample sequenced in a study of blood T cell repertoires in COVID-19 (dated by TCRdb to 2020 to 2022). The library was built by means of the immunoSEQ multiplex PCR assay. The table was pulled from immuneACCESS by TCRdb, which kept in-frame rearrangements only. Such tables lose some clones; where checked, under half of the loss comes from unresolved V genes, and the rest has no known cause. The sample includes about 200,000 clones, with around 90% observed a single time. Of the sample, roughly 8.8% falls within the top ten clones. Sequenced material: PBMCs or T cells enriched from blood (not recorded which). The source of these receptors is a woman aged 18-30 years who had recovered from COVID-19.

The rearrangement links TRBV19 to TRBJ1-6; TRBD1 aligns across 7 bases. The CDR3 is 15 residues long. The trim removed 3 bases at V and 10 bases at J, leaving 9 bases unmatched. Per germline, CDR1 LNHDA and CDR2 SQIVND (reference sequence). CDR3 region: CASSIQKGAGSPLHF. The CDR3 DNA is TGTGCCAGTAGTATCCAGAAGGGGGCTGGGTCACCCCTCCACTTT.

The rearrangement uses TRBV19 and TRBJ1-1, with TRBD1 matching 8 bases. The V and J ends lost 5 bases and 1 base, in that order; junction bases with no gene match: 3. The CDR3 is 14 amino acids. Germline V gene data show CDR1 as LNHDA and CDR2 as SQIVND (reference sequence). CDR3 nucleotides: TGTGCCAGTAGTGCCGGACAGGGGAACACTGAAGCTTTCTTT. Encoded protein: CASSAGQGNTEAFF. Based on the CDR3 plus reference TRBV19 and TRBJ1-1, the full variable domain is DGGITQSPKYLFRKEGQNVTLSCEQNLNHDAMYWYRQDPGQGLRLIYYSQIVNDFQKGDIAEGYSVSREKKESFPLTVTSAQKNPTAFYLCASSAGQGNTEAFFGQGTRLTVV.

This chain's CDR3 is CASSLIVGGEQYF. In nucleotides, the CDR3 is TGTGCCAGCAGCTTAATTGTGGGGGGCGAGCAGTACTTC. V and J are TRBV7-9 and TRBJ2-7; TRBD2 might be the D (6 bases). The V gene lost 2 bases and the J gene lost 6 bases, with 11 bases spanning the gap. Germline CDR1 SEHNR, CDR2 FQNEAQ (reference sequence). The CDR3 contains 13 residues. Based on the CDR3 plus reference TRBV7-9 and TRBJ2-7, the full variable domain is DTGVSQNPRHKITKRGQNVTFRCDPISEHNRLYWYRQTLGQGPEFLTYFQNEAQLEKSRLLSDRFSAERPKGSFSTLEIQRTEQGDSAMYLCASSLIVGGEQYFGPGTRLTVT.

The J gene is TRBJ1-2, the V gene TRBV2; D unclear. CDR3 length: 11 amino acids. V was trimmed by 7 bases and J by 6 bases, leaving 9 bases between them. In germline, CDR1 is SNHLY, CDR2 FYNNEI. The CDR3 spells CASTGSDGYTF. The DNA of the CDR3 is TGTGCCAGCACGGGAAGCGATGGCTACACCTTC.

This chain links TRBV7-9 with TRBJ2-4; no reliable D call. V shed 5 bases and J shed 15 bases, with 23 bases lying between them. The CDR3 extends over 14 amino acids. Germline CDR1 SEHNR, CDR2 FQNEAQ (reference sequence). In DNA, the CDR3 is TGTGCCAGCAGCCCGAGGCCCGGCTTATCACGCCTGTACTTC. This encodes CASSPRPGLSRLYF.

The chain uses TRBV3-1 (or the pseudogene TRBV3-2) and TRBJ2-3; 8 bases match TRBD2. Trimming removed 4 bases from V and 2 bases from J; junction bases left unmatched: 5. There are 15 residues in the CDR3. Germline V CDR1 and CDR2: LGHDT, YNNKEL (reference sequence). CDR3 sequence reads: CASSPAGGATDTQYF. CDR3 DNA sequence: TGTGCCAGCAGCCCTGCCGGGGGGGCCACAGATACGCAGTATTTT.

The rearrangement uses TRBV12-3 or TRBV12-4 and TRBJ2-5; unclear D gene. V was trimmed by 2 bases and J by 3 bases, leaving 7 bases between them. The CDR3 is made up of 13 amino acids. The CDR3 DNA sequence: TGTGCCAGCAGTTTACCCGCTAAAGAGACCCAGTACTTC. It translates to CASSLPAKETQYF.

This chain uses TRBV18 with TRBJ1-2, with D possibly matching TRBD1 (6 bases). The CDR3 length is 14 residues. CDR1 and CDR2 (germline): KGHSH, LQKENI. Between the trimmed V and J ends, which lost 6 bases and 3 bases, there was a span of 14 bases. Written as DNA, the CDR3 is TGTGCCAGCTCGGCTCAGACAGGTGACTATGGCTACACCTTC. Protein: CASSAQTGDYGYTF.

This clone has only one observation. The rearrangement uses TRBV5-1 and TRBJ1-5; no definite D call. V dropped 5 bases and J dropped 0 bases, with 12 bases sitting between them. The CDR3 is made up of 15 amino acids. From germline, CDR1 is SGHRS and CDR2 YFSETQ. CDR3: CASRQDGDSNQPQHF. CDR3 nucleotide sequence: TGCGCCAGCAGACAAGACGGGGATAGCAATCAGCCCCAGCATTTT.

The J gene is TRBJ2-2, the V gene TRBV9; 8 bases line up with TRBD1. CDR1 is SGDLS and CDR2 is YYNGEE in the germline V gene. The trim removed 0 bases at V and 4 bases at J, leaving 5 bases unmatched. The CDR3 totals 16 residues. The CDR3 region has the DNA TGTGCCAGCAGCGTAGTGGACAGGGTGGCCACCGGGGAGCTGTTTTTT. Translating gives CASSVVDRVATGELFF.

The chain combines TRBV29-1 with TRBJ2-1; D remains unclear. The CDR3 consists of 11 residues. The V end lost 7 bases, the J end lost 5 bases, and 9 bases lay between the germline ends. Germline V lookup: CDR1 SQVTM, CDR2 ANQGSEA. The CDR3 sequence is CSARLNNEQFF. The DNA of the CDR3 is TGCAGCGCCCGTTTAAACAATGAGCAGTTCTTC.

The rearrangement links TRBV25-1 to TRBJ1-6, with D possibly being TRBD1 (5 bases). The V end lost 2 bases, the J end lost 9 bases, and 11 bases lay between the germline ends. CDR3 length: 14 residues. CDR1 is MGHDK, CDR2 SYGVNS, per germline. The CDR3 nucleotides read TGTGCCAGCAGTGAAAGGGGTCGGGCTTCACCCCTCCACTTT. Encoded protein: CASSERGRASPLHF.

The CDR3 is CASSIRGGSYNEQFF. The CDR3 coding sequence is TGTGCCAGCAGCATACGGGGGGGCTCCTACAATGAGCAGTTCTTC. The V and J genes are TRBV7-3 and TRBJ2-1; 8 bases align to TRBD2. Germline CDR1 is SGHTA and CDR2 is FQGTGA. This CDR3 contains 15 residues. Trimming took 5 bases from V and 0 from J; bases not matched to a gene: 3.

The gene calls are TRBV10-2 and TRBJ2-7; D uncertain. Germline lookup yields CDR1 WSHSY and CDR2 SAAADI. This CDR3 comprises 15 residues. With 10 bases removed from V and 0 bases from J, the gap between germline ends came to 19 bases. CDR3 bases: TGCGCCACCCAAGGTTGGGCAGAAAACTCCTACGAGCAGTACTTC. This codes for CATQGWAENSYEQYF.

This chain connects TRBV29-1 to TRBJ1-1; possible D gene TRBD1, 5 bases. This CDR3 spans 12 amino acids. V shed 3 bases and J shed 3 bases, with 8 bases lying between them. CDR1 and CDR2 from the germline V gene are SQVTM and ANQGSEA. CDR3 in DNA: TGCAGCGTTGATTCAGGGTACACTGAAGCTTTCTTT. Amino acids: CSVDSGYTEAFF.

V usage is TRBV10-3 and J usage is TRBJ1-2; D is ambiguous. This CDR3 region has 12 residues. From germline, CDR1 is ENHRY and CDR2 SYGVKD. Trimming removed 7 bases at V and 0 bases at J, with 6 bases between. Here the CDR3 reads CAIMAANYGYTF. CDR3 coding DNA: TGTGCCATCATGGCAGCTAACTATGGCTACACCTTC.